The present T cell receptor (beta chain) was sequenced within a study of control samples from healthy donors and cancer patients. The trim removed 3 bases at V and 2 bases at J, leaving 5 bases unmatched. The CDR3 is 15 amino acids. Germline-derived CDR1 and CDR2 are MGHRA and YSYEKL. Sequencing used immunoSEQ multiplex PCR; TCRdb keeps in-frame clones, though not all of them. The sample consists of about 190,000 clones, roughly nine tenths of them appearing once. The sequence was collected from a man younger than 40 in good health. Sequenced sample: blood. This chain links TRBV4-1 with TRBJ1-2; TRBD1 matches 8 bases. In DNA form, the CDR3 reads TGCGCCAGCAGCCACCCGACAGGGGCGAACTATGGCTACACCTTC. It codes for CASSHPTGANYGYTF.